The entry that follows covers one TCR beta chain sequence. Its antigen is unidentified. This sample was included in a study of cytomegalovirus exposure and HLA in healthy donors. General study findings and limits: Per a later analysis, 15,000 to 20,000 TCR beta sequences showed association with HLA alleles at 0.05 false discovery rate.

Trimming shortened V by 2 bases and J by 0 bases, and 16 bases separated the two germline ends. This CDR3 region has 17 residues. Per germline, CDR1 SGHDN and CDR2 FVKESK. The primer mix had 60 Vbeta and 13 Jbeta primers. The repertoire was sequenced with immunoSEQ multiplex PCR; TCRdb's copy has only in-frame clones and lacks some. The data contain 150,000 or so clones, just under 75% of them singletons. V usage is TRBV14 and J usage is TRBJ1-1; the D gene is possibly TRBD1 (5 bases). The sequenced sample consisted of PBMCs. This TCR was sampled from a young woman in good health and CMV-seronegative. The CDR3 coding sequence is TGTGCCAGCAGCCAACTAGGGGCAGGACAATTGAACACTGAAGCTTTCTTT. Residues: CASSQLGAGQLNTEAFF.